This TCR beta chain is from a study of identifying expanded T cells in peripheral blood. Study conclusions and caveats: Clone count variance between approximately two-week samples rose with total template count.

On this clone: The antigen remains undetermined.

The assay was immunoSEQ multiplex PCR, and TCRdb's table has in-frame clones only and misses some. The repertoire includes about 90,000 clones, roughly 90% of them detected once, and approximately 5.2% sits in the top ten. V shed 4 bases, J shed 8 bases, and the junction held 9 bases outside the gene matches. CDR1 is GTSNPN, CDR2 SVGIG, per germline (reference sequence). This CDR3 contains 16 residues. The sample taken for sequencing was blood. The sequence was obtained from a person aged 18 to 75 in good health. The V gene is TRBV30, the J gene TRBJ2-1; 15 bases map to TRBD2. The CDR3 protein is CAWTLGLAGGPDEQFF. The CDR3, as DNA: TGTGCCTGGACCCTCGGACTAGCGGGAGGGCCTGATGAGCAGTTCTTC.